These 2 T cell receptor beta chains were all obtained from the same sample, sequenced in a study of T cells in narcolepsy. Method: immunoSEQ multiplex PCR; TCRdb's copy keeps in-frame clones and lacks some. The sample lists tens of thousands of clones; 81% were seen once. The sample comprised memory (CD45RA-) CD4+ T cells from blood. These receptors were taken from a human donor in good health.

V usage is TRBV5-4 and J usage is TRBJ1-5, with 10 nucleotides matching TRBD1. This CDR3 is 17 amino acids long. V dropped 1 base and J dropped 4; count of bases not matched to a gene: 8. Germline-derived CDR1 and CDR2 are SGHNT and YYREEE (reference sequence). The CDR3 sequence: CASSLSGQGVINQPQHF. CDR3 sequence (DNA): TGTGCCAGCAGCTTGTCAGGACAGGGGGTGATTAATCAGCCCCAGCATTTT.

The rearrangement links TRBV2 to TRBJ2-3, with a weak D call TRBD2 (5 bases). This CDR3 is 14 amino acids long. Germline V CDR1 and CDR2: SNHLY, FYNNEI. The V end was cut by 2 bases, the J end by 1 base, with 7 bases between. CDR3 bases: TGTGCCAGCAGTGAATTAGCGCGCACAGATACGCAGTATTTT. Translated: CASSELARTDTQYF.